This passage covers 2 T cell receptor beta chains from one sample sequenced in a study of cytomegalovirus exposure and HLA in healthy donors. Primers included in the PCR were 60 Vbeta and 13 Jbeta primers. Repertoires were generated with immunoSEQ multiplex PCR, while TCRdb's copy carries only in-frame clones and drops some. The sample has 63,000 or so clones, roughly 80% seen once. Source material: PBMCs. These receptors were taken from a woman aged 25 to 39 in good health and CMV-seropositive.

The J gene is TRBJ1-1, the V gene TRBV12-2; the table's D gene call, TRBD1, was not cross checked with the DNA. TRBV12-2 is a pseudogene segment. This CDR3 is 15 amino acids long. The chain's CDR3 is CASGPLQGHNTEAFF. CDR3 nucleotide sequence: TGTGCAAGCGGACCCTTACAGGGACATAACACTGAAGCTTTCTTT.

In its sample, this clone was seen a few times. At the DNA level, this CDR3 is encoded by other sequences in the same sample as well. V usage is TRBV6-5 and J usage is TRBJ2-5; 8 bases are a match to TRBD1. The CDR3 is made up of 15 amino acids. V shed 3 bases and J 5 bases; nucleotides not matched to a gene: 8. In germline, CDR1 is MNHEY, CDR2 SVGAGI. The CDR3 is CASSYFTGGAETQYF. In nucleotides, the CDR3 is TGTGCCAGCAGTTATTTTACAGGGGGAGCGGAGACCCAGTACTTC.